This TCR beta chain appears in the sequencing data of a study of lymphopenia after photon versus proton radiotherapy. Sequencing used immunoSEQ multiplex PCR; TCRdb keeps in-frame clones, though not all of them. The sample has under 70,000 clones, around 93% seen once. Trimming removed 2 bases at V and 0 bases at J, with 17 bases between. The CDR3 has 17 amino acids. From germline, CDR1 is SGHVS and CDR2 FNYEAQ. Study-level results: Relative stability marked proton patients; photon patients lost diversity and naive cells. Post-nadir TCR diversity decline inversely tracked overall survival among those who died. Post-nadir diversity loss with photons came from oligoclonal expansion, particularly CD8+ Temra cells. Better survival with proton therapy was suggested as possible, not demonstrated.

Notes on this clone: Its antigen is currently unknown.

The material sequenced was peripheral blood, taken from a patient treated with photon-based radiotherapy. The origin of this receptor is a woman in her forties with cholangiocarcinoma. This sequence joins TRBV7-6 and TRBJ2-7; D is perhaps TRBD1 or TRBD2 (5 bases each). For the CDR3, the DNA is TGTGCCAGCAGCTTAAGGACAAGGAGCGGAAGCTCCTACGAGCAGTACTTC. The encoded protein is CASSLRTRSGSSYEQYF. Looking up the rest from reference TRBV7-6 and TRBJ2-7 gives the full variable domain: GAGVSQSPRYKVTKRGQDVALRCDPISGHVSLYWYRQALGQGPEFLTYFNYEAQQDKSGLPNDRFSAERPEGSISTLTIQRTEQRDSAMYRCASSLRTRSGSSYEQYFGPGTRLTVT.